The sequence of this T cell receptor beta chain was determined in a study of patients and donors after allogeneic stem cell transplantation (dated by TCRdb to about 2020). On this clonotype: The antigen this receptor binds is unknown. Per-base qualities were not stored, and no clone one base away is much larger.

The library was generated by RT-PCR. The instrument was a NextSeq 550. TCRdb trimmed the raw reads at Q25, called clones with MiXCR and kept productive beta chains. Here each entry gathers all rows of one CDR3 protein and keeps the most common genes and DNA. Here the sample has some 960,000 distinct CDR3 sequences; under 20% occur a single time. The leading ten clones occupy 6% of the sample. The CDR3, from cysteine to phenylalanine, totals 14 residues. The DNA shown is the 42-base CDR3, in frame from base 1. The junction shows trimming of 6 bases on V and 3 bases on J, and the gene matches do not reach 5 bases of it.

Sequenced: blood, either unsorted or a sorted T cell fraction (not recorded which). The chain links TRBV12-3 or TRBV12-4 with TRBJ2-7; 10 central bases correspond to TRBD1. The sequence was collected from a human donor who was either an allogeneic HSCT recipient or a stem cell or donor lymphocyte infusion donor (not recorded which). It is not recorded whose cells these are; they may come from a transplant donor. Read as DNA, the sequence is TGTGCCAGCAGGGGACAGGGGAAAGACTACGAGCAGTACTTC. Translated, it gives CASRGQGKDYEQYF.